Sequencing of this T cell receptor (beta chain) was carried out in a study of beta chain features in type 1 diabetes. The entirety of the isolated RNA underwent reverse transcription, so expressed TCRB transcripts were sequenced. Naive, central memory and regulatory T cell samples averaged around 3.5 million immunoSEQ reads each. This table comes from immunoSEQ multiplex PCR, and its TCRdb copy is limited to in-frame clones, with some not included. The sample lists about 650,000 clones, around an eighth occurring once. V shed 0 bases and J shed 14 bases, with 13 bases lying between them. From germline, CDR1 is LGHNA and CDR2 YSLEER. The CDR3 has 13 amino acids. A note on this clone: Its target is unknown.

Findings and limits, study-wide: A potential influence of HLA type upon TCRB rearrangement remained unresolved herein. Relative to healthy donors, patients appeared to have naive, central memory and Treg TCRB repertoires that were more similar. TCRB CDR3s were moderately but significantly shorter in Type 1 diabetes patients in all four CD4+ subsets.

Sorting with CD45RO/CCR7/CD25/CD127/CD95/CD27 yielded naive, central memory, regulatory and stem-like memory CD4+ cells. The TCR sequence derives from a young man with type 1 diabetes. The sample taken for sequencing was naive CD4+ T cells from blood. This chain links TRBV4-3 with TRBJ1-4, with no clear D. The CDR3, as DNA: TGCGCCAGCAGCCAAGATCCCGACAAACGGCTGTTTTTT. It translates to CASSQDPDKRLFF.